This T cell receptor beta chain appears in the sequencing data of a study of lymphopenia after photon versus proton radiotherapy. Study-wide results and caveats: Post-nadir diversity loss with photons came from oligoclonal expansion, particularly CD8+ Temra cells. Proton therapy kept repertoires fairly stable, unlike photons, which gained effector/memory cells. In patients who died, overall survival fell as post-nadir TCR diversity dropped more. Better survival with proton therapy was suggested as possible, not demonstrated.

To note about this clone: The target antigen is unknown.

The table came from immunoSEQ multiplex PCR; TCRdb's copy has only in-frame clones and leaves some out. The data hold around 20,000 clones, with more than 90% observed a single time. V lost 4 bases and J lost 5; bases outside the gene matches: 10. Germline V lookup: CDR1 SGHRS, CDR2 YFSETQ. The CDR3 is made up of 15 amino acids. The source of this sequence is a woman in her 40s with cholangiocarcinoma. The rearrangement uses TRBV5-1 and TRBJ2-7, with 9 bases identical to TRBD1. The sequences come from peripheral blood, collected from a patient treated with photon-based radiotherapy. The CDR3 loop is CASSMSGQGTHEQYF. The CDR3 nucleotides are TGCGCCAGCAGCATGTCGGGACAGGGTACCCACGAGCAGTACTTC.